This T cell receptor (beta chain) is drawn from a study of beta chain features in type 1 diabetes. The CDR3 is 13 residues long. Germline V gene lookup returns CDR1 SGHVS and CDR2 FQNEAQ. V was pared by 2 bases and J by 5 bases, with 8 bases between. Expressed TCRB transcripts got sequenced, as all isolated RNA was reverse transcribed. Method: immunoSEQ multiplex PCR; TCRdb's copy keeps in-frame clones and lacks some. The profile shows around 180,000 clones, approximately 7.9% of them singletons. To note about this clone: Antigen specificity is unknown.

Regarding the study as a whole: Among all four CD4+ subsets, Type 1 diabetes patients had TCRB CDR3s that were moderately but significantly shorter. In cDNA sequencing, cells with high TCR expression could be over-represented. PCR could preferentially amplify shorter templates, alike in patients and controls.

Donors underwent one heparinised blood draw, roughly 110 mL on average. CD45RO/CCR7/CD25/CD127/CD95/CD27 staining was used to isolate CD4+ naive, central memory, regulatory and stem cell-like memory cells by sorting. The rearrangement uses TRBV7-8 and TRBJ2-3; D ambiguous. Sequencing was done on a sample of central memory CD4+ T cells from blood. The TCR originated in a man between 18 and 35 years old with type 1 diabetes. In DNA form, the CDR3 reads TGTGCCAGCAGCTTAATACTCCGAGATACGCAGTATTTT. Amino acid sequence: CASSLILRDTQYF. The full variable domain, in which reference TRBV7-8 and TRBJ2-3 provide the parts outside the CDR3, is GAGVSQSPRYKVAKRGQDVALRCDPISGHVSLFWYQQALGQGPEFLTYFQNEAQLDKSGLPSDRFFAERPEGSVSTLKIQRTQQEDSAVYLCASSLILRDTQYFGPGTRLTVL.